Each of the 19 T cell receptor beta chains below was sequenced from the same sample in a study of spatial heterogeneity in lung cancer (dated by TCRdb to about 2019). The full study reports these points: The number of expanded intratumoral alpha and beta TCRs correlated with the tumor nonsynonymous mutation count.

The sample's time point label is to be understood as: sample taken at primary tumor resection. Their recognized antigens are unknown. Receptors were amplified or captured by 5' RACE. For sequencing, a NextSeq 500 was employed. Using fastp at Q25 and MiXCR, TCRdb reprocessed the public reads and kept productive beta chains. Rows matching on CDR3 protein sequence are summarized as one entry with the most common DNA and genes. For this sample, the table gives 25 to 35 distinct CDR3 sequences. The sample here was lung tumor tissue, taken at surgery. These receptors all come from a female donor with early-stage non-small cell lung cancer.

Remarks on this clonotype: In a library made to pick up alpha chains, this beta chain is a stray read with a size that means little. The rearrangement uses TRBV5-5 and TRBJ2-7, with D uncertain. The V end lost 2 bases, the J end lost 3 bases, and 3 bases lay between the germline ends. From germline, CDR1 is SGHKS and CDR2 YYEKEE (reference sequence). The CDR3 has 11 residues. As DNA, the CDR3 is TGTGCCAGCAGCTTTGACTACGAGCAGTACTTC. It codes for CASSFDYEQYF.

Within the sample, this clonotype is hyperexpanded (1% or more). Being off target in a library aimed at alpha chains, this beta chain has a size of little meaning. This chain links TRBV28 with TRBJ2-7; D remains unclear. Germline V gives CDR1 MDHEN, CDR2 SYDVKM. V lost 6 bases and J 3 bases, leaving 9 bases between the germline ends. The CDR3 covers 12 residues. The CDR3 sequence is CASSWVGYEQYF. CDR3 DNA sequence: TGTGCCAGCAGCTGGGTGGGCTACGAGCAGTACTTC.

Relative to its sample, this clonotype is hyperexpanded. Because this beta chain is a stray read in a library intended to capture alpha chains, its abundance should not be given much weight. This chain links TRBV6-5 with TRBJ2-7; perhaps TRBD1 as D (5 bases). The CDR3 runs 13 residues. Germline loops: CDR1 MNHEY, CDR2 SVGAGI. V was clipped by 0 bases and J by 6 bases, with 9 bases between them. CDR3: CASSYSKGSEQYF. DNA for the CDR3: TGTGCCAGCAGTTACTCGAAGGGGTCCGAGCAGTACTTC.

The sample holds one count of this clonotype. This beta chain slipped into a library made for alpha chains as a stray read, so its size is not meaningful. The chain has TRBV6-2 or TRBV6-3 and TRBJ2-7; possible D gene TRBD2, 6 bases. Germline-derived CDR1 and CDR2 are MNHEY and SVGEGT. V was trimmed by 7 bases and J by 0 bases, leaving 10 bases between them. This CDR3 has 13 residues. The CDR3 loop reads CASKAGSSYEQYF. The CDR3 DNA reads as TGTGCCAGCAAGGCGGGAAGCTCCTACGAGCAGTACTTC.

This clonotype was observed once. The library was prepared for alpha chains; this beta chain is a stray read, so its frequency means little. This chain joins TRBV30 and TRBJ1-6; D not certain. CDR1 and CDR2 from the germline V gene are GTSNPN and SVGIG (reference sequence). Trimming left V 1 base short and J 10 bases short, with 11 bases between. The CDR3 is 13 residues long. CDR3 sequence: CAWSAHSESPLHF. Written as DNA, the CDR3 is TGTGCCTGGAGTGCCCATTCAGAGTCACCCCTCCACTTT.

On this clonotype itself: Found in a library prepared for alpha chains, this beta chain is an off-target read, and its abundance has little meaning. This chain uses TRBV27 with TRBJ2-7; 8 bases agree with TRBD1. The J segment lost 0 bases and the V segment lost 8 bases, leaving 6 bases of the junction unmatched. From germline, CDR1 is MNHEY and CDR2 SMNVEV (reference sequence). CDR3 length: 14 amino acids. DNA of the CDR3: TGTGCCAGCCGTAGGACAGGGAGCTCCTACGAGCAGTACTTC. Its protein product is CASRRTGSSYEQYF.

By sample share, this clonotype is hyperexpanded. This beta chain represents an off-target read in a library built for alpha chains; its size is of limited meaning. V is TRBV27 and J is TRBJ1-2; 8 nucleotides match TRBD1. Germline loops: CDR1 MNHEY, CDR2 SMNVEV (reference sequence). This CDR3 has 14 amino acids. V dropped 4 bases and J dropped 8; count of bases not matched to a gene: 9. CDR3 in amino acids: CASSSGTGSKGYTF. In DNA, the CDR3 is TGTGCCAGCAGTTCCGGGACAGGTTCGAAAGGCTACACCTTC.

Of note for this clonotype: This beta chain was picked up by a library intended for alpha chains and is off target, so its count carries little meaning. The chain is built from TRBV27 and TRBJ2-1; D may be TRBD1 or TRBD2 (5 bases each). V was trimmed by 10 bases and J by 4 bases, leaving 11 bases between them. The CDR3 sequence is 12 residues long. Germline V gene data show CDR1 as MNHEY and CDR2 as SMNVEV (reference sequence). The CDR3 loop is CATWDLYNEQFF. CDR3 nucleotide sequence: TGTGCCACCTGGGACCTTTACAATGAGCAGTTCTTC.

This clonotype was observed a handful of times. This beta chain represents an off-target read in a library built for alpha chains; its size is of limited meaning. The J gene is TRBJ2-7, the V gene TRBV4-1, with 12 bases lining up with TRBD2. CDR3 length: 15 residues. Germline V gene data show CDR1 as MGHRA and CDR2 as YSYEKL. J gave up 2 bases and V 4 bases, and 3 bases lay outside the gene matches. CDR3 region: CASSRGLAGTYEQYF. The CDR3 DNA reads as TGCGCCAGCAGCCGAGGACTAGCGGGGACCTACGAGCAGTACTTC.

Remarks on this clonotype: The library was built for alpha chains, so this beta chain is an off-target read and its size means little. The CDR3 sequence is CASGPDFYNEQFF. The CDR3 region has the DNA TGTGCCAGCGGACCGGACTTTTACAATGAGCAGTTCTTC. The chain joins TRBV2 to TRBJ2-1; D might be TRBD2 (5 bases). The ends were cut back, 8 bases at V and 4 bases at J, with 12 bases in the middle. The CDR3 has 13 residues. Germline V gives CDR1 SNHLY, CDR2 FYNNEI.

This clonotype was observed a few times. For a library built for alpha chains, this beta chain is a stray read; little rests on its size. The chain recombines TRBV11-3 with TRBJ2-3; D gene ambiguous. The CDR3 contains 13 residues. The germline gives CDR1 SGHNT, CDR2 YENEEA. The V end was cut by 3 bases, the J end by 0 bases, with 4 bases between. CDR3 coding DNA: TGTGCCAGCAGCTTCTCCAGCACAGATACGCAGTATTTT. Its translation: CASSFSSTDTQYF. Drawing the rest from reference TRBV11-3 and TRBJ2-3, the complete variable domain is EAGVVQSPRYKIIEKKQPVAFWCNPISGHNTLYWYLQNLGQGPELLIRYENEEAVDDSQLPKDRFSAERLKGVDSTLKIQPAELGDSAVYLCASSFSSTDTQYFGPGTRLTVL.

Turning to this clonotype: The library was designed around alpha chains, so this beta chain is a stray read whose abundance carries little weight. V is TRBV12-3 or TRBV12-4 and J is TRBJ2-7; 7 bases line up with TRBD2. Losses at the gene ends were 2 bases for V and 2 bases for J; bases not matched to a gene: 3. The CDR3 covers 14 residues. CDR3 loop: CASSLSGLAYEQYF. The DNA of the CDR3 is TGTGCCAGCAGTTTATCTGGACTAGCCTACGAGCAGTACTTC.

On this clonotype itself: Within a library made for alpha chains, this beta chain is off target, and its count is uninformative. This chain links TRBV5-5 with TRBJ1-2; no clear D gene. CDR3 size: 13 residues. Per the germline V gene, CDR1 is SGHKS and CDR2 is YYEKEE (reference sequence). V lost 0 bases, J lost 4 bases, and 7 bases lay in between. The CDR3 DNA follows: TGTGCCAGCAGCTTGGGAAATAGCTATGGCTACACCTTC. Its translation: CASSLGNSYGYTF.

A note on this clonotype: This beta chain is off target for a library built for alpha chains, so its abundance means little. This chain connects TRBV9 to TRBJ2-7; D is perhaps TRBD1 (6 bases). The germline gives CDR1 SGDLS, CDR2 YYNGEE. With 6 bases removed from V and 0 bases from J, the gap between germline ends came to 10 bases. The CDR3 has 13 amino acids. In nucleotides, the CDR3 is TGTGCCAGCAACGCAGGGGACTCCTACGAGCAGTACTTC. Translated, it gives CASNAGDSYEQYF.

Worth noting for this clonotype: The size of this beta chain means little, since it is a stray read in a library made for alpha chains. The J gene is TRBJ2-3, the V gene TRBV2; D unclear. Trimming pared 2 bases from V and 4 bases from J, leaving 10 bases between. The CDR3 covers 14 residues. The germline CDR1 and CDR2 sequences are SNHLY and FYNNEI. The CDR3 bases are TGTGCCAGCAGTGAACCCTACCTGCCAGATACGCAGTATTTT. Translating it yields CASSEPYLPDTQYF.

In its sample, this clonotype ranks as hyperexpanded. Since the library was made to target alpha chains, this beta chain is a stray read and its abundance is not meaningful. This rearrangement joins TRBV6-2 or TRBV6-3 to TRBJ2-1, with D possibly being TRBD1 (5 bases). Germline CDR1 is MNHEY and CDR2 is SVGEGT. This CDR3 is 13 amino acids long. Trimming shortened V by 2 bases and J by 8 bases, and 10 bases separated the two germline ends. The CDR3 protein is CASSYGAEYEQFF. CDR3 DNA sequence: TGTGCCAGCAGTTACGGGGCCGAGTATGAGCAGTTCTTC.

Notes on this clonotype: This beta chain appears as a stray read in a library generated for alpha chains; its size is not informative. The J gene is TRBJ1-2, the V gene TRBV12-3 or TRBV12-4; D call uncertain. Trimming removed 4 bases from V and 5 bases from J, with 11 bases in between. The length of the CDR3 is 13 residues. The DNA for the CDR3 is TGTGCCAGCAGTTCCTCGGACGGGTATGGCTACACCTTC. Amino acid sequence: CASSSSDGYGYTF.

To note about this clonotype: Because this beta chain is a stray read in a library intended to capture alpha chains, its abundance should not be given much weight. This sequence joins TRBV29-1 and TRBJ2-7, with 9 bases aligning to TRBD1. The ends lost 3 bases at V and 4 bases at J; junction bases unmatched: 13. The CDR3 runs 16 residues. Per the germline V gene, CDR1 is SQVTM and CDR2 is ANQGSEA. Here the CDR3 DNA reads TGCAGCGTTGAGGCGGTCGGGACAGGGCTGAGATACGAGCAGTACTTC. This translates into CSVEAVGTGLRYEQYF.

This clonotype is deemed hyperexpanded. In a library made to pick up alpha chains, this beta chain is a stray read with a size that means little. V usage is TRBV9 and J usage is TRBJ2-2; D remains unclear. From germline, CDR1 is SGDLS and CDR2 YYNGEE. The ends were cut back, 0 bases at V and 1 base at J, with 4 bases in the middle. The CDR3 sequence is 14 residues long. The CDR3 protein is CASSVEGNTGELFF. CDR3 coding DNA: TGTGCCAGCAGCGTAGAGGGGAACACCGGGGAGCTGTTTTTT.